Ten or more counts support the clone carrying this T cell receptor (beta chain). The antigen remains unidentified. In germline, CDR1 is DFQATT, CDR2 SNEGSKA (reference sequence). CDR3 length: 16 residues. Germline trimming cut 0 bases from V and 4 bases from J; bases unmatched to any gene: 7. The sample belongs to a study of Graves' ophthalmopathy and Graves' hyperthyroidism. The study, taken as a whole, reports: The model's prediction of ophthalmopathy progression had approximately 71% sensitivity and roughly 72% specificity. A model of 13 signatures distinguished ophthalmopathy from stable hyperthyroidism at around 91% sensitivity and 81.08% specificity. Among expanded thyroid clonotypes above 0.001 frequency, most also occurred in blood.

Scientists amplified the TCR beta CDR3 regions from RNA transcripts. The workflow started with a first-round RT-PCR run with HTBI primers and then moved on to a second-round multiplex PCR. A single record per CDR3 protein comes from TCRdb applying MiXCR to the multiplex PCR reads. The data hold about 400,000 distinct CDR3 sequences, with approximately 15% observed a single time. PBMCs were isolated from a roughly 9 ml sample of fresh peripheral blood. The sequencing input was peripheral blood. The chain couples TRBV20-1 to TRBJ1-5; 9 bases line up with TRBD1. This TCR was sampled from a woman younger than 30 with stable Graves' hyperthyroidism. The CDR3 DNA sequence: TGCAGTGCTAGAGAAGAGGGGACAGGGAGAAATCAGCCCCAGCATTTT. It is translated as CSAREEGTGRNQPQHF.